This T cell receptor (beta chain) was documented in a study of OX40 agonist ivuxolimab in advanced cancers. The overall study: Patients received ivuxolimab, an agonistic anti-OX40 (CD134) antibody.

Notes on this clone: The antigen is not known.

Sequencing was performed with immunoSEQ multiplex PCR; in TCRdb, only in-frame clones are kept and a portion is missing. The sample consists of about 58,000 clones, around 89% of them appearing once. Study results and caveats: Clones of CD4+ and CD8+ blood T cells grew by week 6 at doses of 0.1 to 3.0 mg/kg. On average, CD8+ T cells had more expanded clones than CD4+.

Autoimmune disease history or systemic immunosuppression disqualified patients. This specimen was CD4+ or CD8+ T cells sorted from blood, taken in a trial of the OX40 agonist ivuxolimab. This receptor was taken from an adult with an advanced solid tumor such as melanoma, head and neck, liver or kidney cancer.

The DNA for the CDR3 is TGTGCCAGCAGCGAGGGTTGGGGCACTGGTGAGACCCAGTACTTC. This codes for CASSEGWGTGETQYF. The V and J genes are TRBV27 and TRBJ2-5; possibly TRBD1 or TRBD2 for D (5 bases each). The V gene's germline CDR1 is MNHEY and CDR2 SMNVEV (reference sequence). The V gene lost 6 bases and the J gene lost 5 bases, with 19 bases spanning the gap. The CDR3 contains 15 residues.